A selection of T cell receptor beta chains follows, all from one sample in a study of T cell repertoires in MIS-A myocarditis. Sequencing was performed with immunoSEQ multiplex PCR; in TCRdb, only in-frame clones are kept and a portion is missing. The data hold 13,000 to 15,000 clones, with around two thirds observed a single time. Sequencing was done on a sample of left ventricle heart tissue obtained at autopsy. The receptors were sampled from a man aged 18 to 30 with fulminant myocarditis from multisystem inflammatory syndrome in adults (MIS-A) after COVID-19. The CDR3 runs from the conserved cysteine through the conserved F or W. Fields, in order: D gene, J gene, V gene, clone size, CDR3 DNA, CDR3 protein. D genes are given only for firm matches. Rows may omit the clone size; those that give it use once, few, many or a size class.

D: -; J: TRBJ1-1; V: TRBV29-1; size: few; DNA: TGCAGCGTGGGTACCAGGACTGAAGCTTTCTTT; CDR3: CSVGTRTEAFF
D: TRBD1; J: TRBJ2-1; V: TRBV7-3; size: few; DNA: TGTGCCAGCAGCTCTCAAGGGACAGGTGGTTATGAGCAGTTCTTC; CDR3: CASSSQGTGGYEQFF
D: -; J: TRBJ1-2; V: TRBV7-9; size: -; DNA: TGTGCCAGCAGCTTAGTCGGTTGGGATGGCTACACCTTC; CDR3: CASSLVGWDGYTF
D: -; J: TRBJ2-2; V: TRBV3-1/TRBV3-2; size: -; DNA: TGTGCCAGCAGCCCCCATGAGGTACAGGGTTCGCACACCGGGGAGCTGTTTTTT; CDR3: CASSPHEVQGSHTGELFF
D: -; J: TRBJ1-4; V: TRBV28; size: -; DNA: TGTGCCAGCAGTTTCCCCTCTGACTGGTCCACCGAGGAAAAACTGTTTTTT; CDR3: CASSFPSDWSTEEKLFF
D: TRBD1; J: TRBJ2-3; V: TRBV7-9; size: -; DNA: TGTGCCAGCAGCTTGGACAGGGCCACAGATACGCAGTATTTT; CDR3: CASSLDRATDTQYF
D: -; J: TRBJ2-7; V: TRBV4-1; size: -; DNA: TGCGCCAGCAGCCAAGGGGGGGCCTACGAGCAGTACTTC; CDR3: CASSQGGAYEQYF
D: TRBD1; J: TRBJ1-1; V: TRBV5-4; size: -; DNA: TGTGCCAGCAGCCTCACAGGGGGCACTGAAGCTTTCTTT; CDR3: CASSLTGGTEAFF
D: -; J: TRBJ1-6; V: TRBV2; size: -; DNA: TGTGCCAGCAGTGTTACACGGACGAATTCACCCCTCCACTTT; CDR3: CASSVTRTNSPLHF
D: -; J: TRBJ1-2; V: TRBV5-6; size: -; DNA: TGTGCCAGCAGCCCCTGGGGCGGGCAGTTAAATGGCTACACCTTC; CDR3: CASSPWGGQLNGYTF
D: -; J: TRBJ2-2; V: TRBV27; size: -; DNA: TGTGCCAGCCAGACACGATACACCGGGGAGCTGTTTTTT; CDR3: CASQTRYTGELFF
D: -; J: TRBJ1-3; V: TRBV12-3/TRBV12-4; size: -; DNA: TGTGCCATGAGGGAGTTTCTCGGAAACACCATATATTTT; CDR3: CAMREFLGNTIYF
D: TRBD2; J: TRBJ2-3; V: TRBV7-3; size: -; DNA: TGTGCCAGCAGCACGGGACTAGCGGTCACAGATACGCAGTATTTT; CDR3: CASSTGLAVTDTQYF
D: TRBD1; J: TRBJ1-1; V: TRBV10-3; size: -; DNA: TGTGCCATCAGTGAGTCTTCACAGGGGGTTGAAGCTTTCTTT; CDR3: CAISESSQGVEAFF
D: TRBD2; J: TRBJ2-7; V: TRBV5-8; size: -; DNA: TGTGCCAGCAGCTTGGAGGGACTAGCGGGGGGGACCTACGAGCAGTACTTC; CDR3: CASSLEGLAGGTYEQYF
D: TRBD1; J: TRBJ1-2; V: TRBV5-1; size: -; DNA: TGCGCCAGCAGCCCCCAGGGGACAGACTATGGCTACACCTTC; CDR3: CASSPQGTDYGYTF
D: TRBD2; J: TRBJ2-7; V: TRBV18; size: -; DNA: TGTGCCAGCTCACCCCCTAGCGGGAGTACCCACGAGCAGTACTTC; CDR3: CASSPPSGSTHEQYF
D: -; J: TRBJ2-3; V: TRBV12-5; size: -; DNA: TGTGCTAGTGAGGAGATCCACTTGGGGACAGATACGCAGTATTTT; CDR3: CASEEIHLGTDTQYF
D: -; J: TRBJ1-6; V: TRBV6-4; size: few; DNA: TGTGCCAGCAGTGTACAGCCCTATAATTCACCCCTCCACTTT; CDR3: CASSVQPYNSPLHF
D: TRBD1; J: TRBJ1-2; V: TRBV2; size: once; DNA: TGTGCCAACGCCGGACAGGGGGTGACGGGCTACACCTTC; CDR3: CANAGQGVTGYTF
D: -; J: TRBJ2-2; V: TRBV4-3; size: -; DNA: TGCGCCAGCAGCCCCCTAATCCGGTCTAGCGGGGAGCTGTTTTTT; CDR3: CASSPLIRSSGELFF
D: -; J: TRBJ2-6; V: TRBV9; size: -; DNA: TGTGCCAGCAGCGACACCCCTTATGATACTGGGGCCAACGTCCTGACTTTC; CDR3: CASSDTPYDTGANVLTF
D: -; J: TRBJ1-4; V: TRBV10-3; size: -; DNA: TGTGCCATCAGGGACGGGCTAACTAATGAAAAACTGTTTTTT; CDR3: CAIRDGLTNEKLFF
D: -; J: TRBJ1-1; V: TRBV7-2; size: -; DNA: TGTGCCAGCAGCTGGAAGACAGGGAACACTGAAGCTTTCTTT; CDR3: CASSWKTGNTEAFF
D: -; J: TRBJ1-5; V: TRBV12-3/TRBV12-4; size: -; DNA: TGTGCCAGCACGGACCGGATTTCTGAGCCCCAGCATTTT; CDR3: CASTDRISEPQHF
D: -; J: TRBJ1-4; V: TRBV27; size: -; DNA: TGTGCCAGCAGTCCTAGTTGGGGGGGTGAAAAACTGTTTTTT; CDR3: CASSPSWGGEKLFF
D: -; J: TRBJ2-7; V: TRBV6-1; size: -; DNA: TGTGCCAGCAGTGAAGTAAGGGGCTACGAGCAGTACTTC; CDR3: CASSEVRGYEQYF
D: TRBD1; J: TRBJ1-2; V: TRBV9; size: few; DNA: TGTGCCAGCAGCGTTGGGACAGGGGGTAACTATGGCTACACCTTC; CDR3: CASSVGTGGNYGYTF
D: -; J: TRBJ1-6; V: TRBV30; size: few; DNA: TGTGCCTGGAGTAAAGGTTGGCGCCAGGGGCAGGTTTACGGATCACCCCTCCACTTT; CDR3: CAWSKGWRQGQVYGSPLHF
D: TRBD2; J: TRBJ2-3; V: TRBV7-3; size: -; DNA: TGTGCCAGCAGCTGGGTTGCGGGGGGCACAGATACGCAGTATTTT; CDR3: CASSWVAGGTDTQYF
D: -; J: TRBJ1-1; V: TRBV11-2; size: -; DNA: TGTGCCAGCAGCTTAACAGGGACCTTTGGGGAAGCTTTCTTT; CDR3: CASSLTGTFGEAFF
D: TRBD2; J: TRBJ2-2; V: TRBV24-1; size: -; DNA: TGTGCCACCAGTGTCGCCAGGCGGGGGGACCGGGGAGCTGTTTTT; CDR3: CATSVARRGDRGAVF
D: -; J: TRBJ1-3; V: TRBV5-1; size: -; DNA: TGCGCCAGCAGCTTGGGGCAGGGTGGCTCTGGAAACACCATATATTTT; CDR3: CASSLGQGGSGNTIYF
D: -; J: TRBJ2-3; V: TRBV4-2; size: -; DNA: TGTGCCAGCAGCCAAGAAATTGCACTAGAGGCAGATACGCAGTATTTT; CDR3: CASSQEIALEADTQYF
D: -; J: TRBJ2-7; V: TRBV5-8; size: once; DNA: TGTGCCAGCAGTATACAGGGGGGGTCCTACGAGCAGTACTTC; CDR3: CASSIQGGSYEQYF
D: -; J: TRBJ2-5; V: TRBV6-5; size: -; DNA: TGTGCCAGCAGTTACTCGTCCTCCCTCTGGGAGACCCAGTACTTC; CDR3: CASSYSSSLWETQYF
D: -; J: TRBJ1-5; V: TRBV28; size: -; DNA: TGTGCCAGCAGCAACAGGGACGGTCAGCCCCAGCATTTT; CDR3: CASSNRDGQPQHF
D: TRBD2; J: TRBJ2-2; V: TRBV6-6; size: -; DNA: TGTGCCAGCAGTGTAGCGGGGGACAACACCGGGGAGCTGTTTTTT; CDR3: CASSVAGDNTGELFF
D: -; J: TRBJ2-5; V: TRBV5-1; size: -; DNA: TGCGCCAGCAGCTTTCAAGAGACCCAGTACTTC; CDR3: CASSFQETQYF
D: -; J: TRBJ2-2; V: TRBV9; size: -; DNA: TGTGCCAGCAGCGTAGGCTCTCCTTACTACACCGGGGAGCTGTTTTTT; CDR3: CASSVGSPYYTGELFF
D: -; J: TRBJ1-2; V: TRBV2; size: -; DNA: TGTGCCAGCAAGACTGGGACCTACACCTTC; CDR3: CASKTGTYTF
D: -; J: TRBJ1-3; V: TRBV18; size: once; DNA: TGTGCCAGCTCTGGTGAAAGGTCCGGAAACACCATATATTTT; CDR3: CASSGERSGNTIYF
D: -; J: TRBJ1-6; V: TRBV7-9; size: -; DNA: TGTGCCAGCAGCTCCGGTTCACCCCTCCACTTT; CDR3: CASSSGSPLHF
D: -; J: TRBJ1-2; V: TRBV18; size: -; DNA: TGTGCCAGCTCACCTTCAGGGCCGATCTATGGCTACACCTTC; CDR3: CASSPSGPIYGYTF
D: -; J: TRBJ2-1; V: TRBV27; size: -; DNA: TGTGCCAGCAGTACTACAGGGTACAATGAGCAGTTCTTC; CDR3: CASSTTGYNEQFF
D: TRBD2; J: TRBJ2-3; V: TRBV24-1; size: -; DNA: TGTGCCACCAGTGATCCGACTCTAGCGGCCACAGATACGCAGTATTTT; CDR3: CATSDPTLAATDTQYF
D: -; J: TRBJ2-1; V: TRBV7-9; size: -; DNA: TGTGCCAGCAGCTTAGGCCGCCGGGGGCAGTTCTTC; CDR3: CASSLGRRGQFF
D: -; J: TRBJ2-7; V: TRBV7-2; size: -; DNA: TGTGCCAGCAGCTGGCCCTACGGCCGAGGGGGCGGGGGATACGAGCAGTACTTC; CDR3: CASSWPYGRGGGGYEQYF
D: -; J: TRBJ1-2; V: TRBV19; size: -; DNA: TGTGCCAGTAGACTCTCAGCCGAAGTTGACTATGGCTACACCTTC; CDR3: CASRLSAEVDYGYTF
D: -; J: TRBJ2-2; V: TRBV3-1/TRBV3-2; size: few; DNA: TGTGCCAGCAGATACGGGAGTATCTACACCGGGGAGCTGTTTTTT; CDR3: CASRYGSIYTGELFF
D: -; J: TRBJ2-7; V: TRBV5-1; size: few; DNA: TGCGCCAGCAGTGCTACGGAGACCTACGAGCAGTACTTC; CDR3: CASSATETYEQYF
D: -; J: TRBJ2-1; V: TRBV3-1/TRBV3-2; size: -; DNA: TGTGCCAGCAGCCCCCTAGCCTACAATGAGCAGTTCTTC; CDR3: CASSPLAYNEQFF